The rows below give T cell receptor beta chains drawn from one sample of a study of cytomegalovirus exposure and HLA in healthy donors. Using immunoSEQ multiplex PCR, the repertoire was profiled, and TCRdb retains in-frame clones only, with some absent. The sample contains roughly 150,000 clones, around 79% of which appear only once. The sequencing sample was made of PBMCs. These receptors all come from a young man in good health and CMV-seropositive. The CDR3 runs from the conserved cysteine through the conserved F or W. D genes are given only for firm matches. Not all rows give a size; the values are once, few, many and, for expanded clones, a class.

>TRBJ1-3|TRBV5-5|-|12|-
TGTGCCAGCAGCTCAACTGGAAACACCATATATTTT
CASSSTGNTIYF
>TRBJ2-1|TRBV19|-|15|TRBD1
TGTGCCAGTAGGAGGGACAGGAGTGCCTACAATGAGCAGTTCTTC
CASRRDRSAYNEQFF
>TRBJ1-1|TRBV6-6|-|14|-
TGTGCCAGCAGTTACCCCCCCCAGAACACTGAAGCTTTCTTT
CASSYPPQNTEAFF
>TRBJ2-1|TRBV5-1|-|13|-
TGCGCCAGCCATGGACAGTCCTACAATGAGCAGTTCTTC
CASHGQSYNEQFF
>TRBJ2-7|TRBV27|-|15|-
TGTGCCAGCAGTTTCAGTGGCGGGACTTCCTACGAGCAGTACTTC
CASSFSGGTSYEQYF
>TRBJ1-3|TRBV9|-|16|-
TGTGCCAGCAGCGTAGACAGGCCTGGCTCTGGAAACACCATATATTTT
CASSVDRPGSGNTIYF
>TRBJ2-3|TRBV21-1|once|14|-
TGTGCCAGCAGAAACCCGCCTAACACAGATACGCAGTATTTT
CASRNPPNTDTQYF
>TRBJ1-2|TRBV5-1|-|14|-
TGCGCCAGCAGCTTGGACAGGGTAGAGGATGGCTACACCTTC
CASSLDRVEDGYTF
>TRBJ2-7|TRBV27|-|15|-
TGTGCCAGCAGTCTAACTTCAGGCTACTCCTACGAGCAGTACTTC
CASSLTSGYSYEQYF
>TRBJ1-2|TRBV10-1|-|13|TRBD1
TGCGCCAGCAGTGAGGGGACAGCATATGGCTACACCTTC
CASSEGTAYGYTF
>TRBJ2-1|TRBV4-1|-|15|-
TGCGCCAGCAGCCGAGGCGCCGGGAGCGGGAATGAGCAGTTCTTC
CASSRGAGSGNEQFF
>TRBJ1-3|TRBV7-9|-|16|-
TGTGCCAGCAGCTTAGCAGGTAGCGCCTCTGGAAACACCATATATTTT
CASSLAGSASGNTIYF
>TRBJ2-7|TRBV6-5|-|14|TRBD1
TGTGCCAGCAGGGGGACAGGGAGCTCCTACGAGCAGTACTTC
CASRGTGSSYEQYF
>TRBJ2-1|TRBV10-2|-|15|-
TGCGCCAGCATGGTAGCGAACGCGGACGGGAATGAGCAGTTCTTC
CASMVANADGNEQFF
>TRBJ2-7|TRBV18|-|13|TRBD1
TGTGCCAGCTCACAACAGGGGTCCTACGAGCAGTACTTC
CASSQQGSYEQYF
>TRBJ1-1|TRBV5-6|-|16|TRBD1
TGTGCCAGCAGCTCGGATTCGGGACAGGGTGTCACTGAAGCTTTCTTT
CASSSDSGQGVTEAFF
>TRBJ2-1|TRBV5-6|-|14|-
TGTGCCAGCAGCTTGGTCAGGGGAAAGGGAGAGCAGTTCTTC
CASSLVRGKGEQFF